A selection of T cell receptor beta chains follows, all from one sample in a study of beta chain features in type 1 diabetes. Assay used: immunoSEQ multiplex PCR; TCRdb lists only in-frame clones, some missing. The sample has 850,000 to 900,000 clones; roughly 15% are singletons. Material for sequencing was naive CD4+ T cells from blood. The receptors originated from a woman under 30 in good health. Both conserved end residues are part of each CDR3. Each record gives: CDR3 protein, CDR3 DNA, J gene, D gene, clone size, V gene. The D gene is left open where the match is weak. Where a row states a size, it is once, few, many or the class of an expanded clone; other rows omit it.

CDR3 protein: CASSFQLTSNQPQHF
CDR3 DNA: TGTGCCAGCAGTTTTCAGCTAACGAGCAATCAGCCCCAGCATTTT
J gene: TRBJ1-5
D gene: NA
clone size: NA
V gene: TRBV6-6

CDR3 protein: CATSRGQNYEQYF
CDR3 DNA: TGTGCCACCAGCAGAGGACAGAACTACGAGCAGTACTTC
J gene: TRBJ2-7
D gene: NA
clone size: few
V gene: TRBV15

CDR3 protein: CSGLGGGGPEQYF
CDR3 DNA: TGCAGCGGACTAGGAGGGGGGGGGCCCGAGCAGTACTTC
J gene: TRBJ2-7
D gene: NA
clone size: few
V gene: TRBV29-1

CDR3 protein: CASSQVFGNTGELFF
CDR3 DNA: TGCGCCAGCAGCCAAGTATTCGGAAACACCGGGGAGCTGTTTTTT
J gene: TRBJ2-2
D gene: NA
clone size: NA
V gene: TRBV4-3

CDR3 protein: CASSAQVLNTEAFF
CDR3 DNA: TGCGCCAGCAGCGCACAGGTCCTGAACACTGAAGCTTTCTTT
J gene: TRBJ1-1
D gene: NA
clone size: few
V gene: TRBV5-1

CDR3 protein: CASSRGASPGANVLTF
CDR3 DNA: TGTGCCAGCAGCCGGGGGGCGTCCCCTGGGGCCAACGTCCTGACTTTC
J gene: TRBJ2-6
D gene: NA
clone size: NA
V gene: TRBV7-3

CDR3 protein: CASSQPDLVYNEQFF
CDR3 DNA: TGTGCCAGCAGCCAACCTGACCTAGTCTACAATGAGCAGTTCTTC
J gene: TRBJ2-1
D gene: NA
clone size: few
V gene: TRBV28

CDR3 protein: CASSYSSSQGRETQYF
CDR3 DNA: TGTGCCAGCAGTTACTCGAGCTCGCAGGGGAGAGAGACCCAGTACTTC
J gene: TRBJ2-5
D gene: NA
clone size: NA
V gene: TRBV6-5

CDR3 protein: CASSLPGSEQYF
CDR3 DNA: TGTGCCAGCAGTTTACCGGGTTCCGAGCAGTACTTC
J gene: TRBJ2-7
D gene: NA
clone size: NA
V gene: TRBV28

CDR3 protein: CASSSGQGLGNTIYF
CDR3 DNA: TGTGCCAGCAGCTCTGGACAGGGGCTCGGAAACACCATATATTTT
J gene: TRBJ1-3
D gene: TRBD1
clone size: few
V gene: TRBV7-9

CDR3 protein: CASSSLAGNYEQYF
CDR3 DNA: TGTGCCAGCAGCTCGCTAGCGGGAAACTACGAGCAGTACTTC
J gene: TRBJ2-7
D gene: TRBD2
clone size: few
V gene: TRBV7-2

CDR3 protein: CASSFSSGNNEQFF
CDR3 DNA: TGTGCCAGCAGTTTTTCCAGCGGGAACAATGAGCAGTTCTTC
J gene: TRBJ2-1
D gene: TRBD2
clone size: NA
V gene: TRBV28

CDR3 protein: CASGPKQGAGEKLFF
CDR3 DNA: TGTGCCAGCGGACCTAAACAGGGGGCGGGAGAAAAACTGTTTTTT
J gene: TRBJ1-4
D gene: TRBD1
clone size: NA
V gene: TRBV5-4

CDR3 protein: CASSPESRVLSYEQYF
CDR3 DNA: TGTGCCAGCTCACCAGAATCCCGGGTTCTGTCCTACGAGCAGTACTTC
J gene: TRBJ2-7
D gene: NA
clone size: few
V gene: TRBV18

CDR3 protein: CASSLGLGRLRTNNEQFF
CDR3 DNA: TGTGCCAGCAGCTTAGGGCTGGGCCGACTAAGAACCAACAATGAGCAGTTCTTC
J gene: TRBJ2-1
D gene: NA
clone size: NA
V gene: TRBV11-3

CDR3 protein: CAIRDSTTKETQYF
CDR3 DNA: TGTGCCATCAGGGACAGCACGACTAAAGAGACCCAGTACTTC
J gene: TRBJ2-5
D gene: NA
clone size: few
V gene: TRBV10-3

CDR3 protein: CASSSSGPGAKNIQYF
CDR3 DNA: TGTGCCAGCAGTTCTTCAGGACCAGGGGCCAAAAACATTCAGTACTTC
J gene: TRBJ2-4
D gene: NA
clone size: NA
V gene: TRBV28

CDR3 protein: CASSDGQAPTDTQYF
CDR3 DNA: TGTGCCAGCAGTGATGGGCAGGCTCCCACAGATACGCAGTATTTT
J gene: TRBJ2-3
D gene: NA
clone size: few
V gene: TRBV2

CDR3 protein: CASSLWMGQSEDTQYF
CDR3 DNA: TGTGCCAGCAGCCTCTGGATGGGGCAGAGTGAGGATACGCAGTATTTT
J gene: TRBJ2-3
D gene: NA
clone size: NA
V gene: TRBV28

CDR3 protein: CSVGRDLAYEQYF
CDR3 DNA: TGCAGCGTCGGCAGGGATCTAGCTTACGAGCAGTACTTC
J gene: TRBJ2-7
D gene: NA
clone size: NA
V gene: TRBV29-1

CDR3 protein: CASRRGAGAGANVLTF
CDR3 DNA: TGTGCCAGCCGCAGAGGGGCAGGGGCTGGGGCCAACGTCCTGACTTTC
J gene: TRBJ2-6
D gene: NA
clone size: NA
V gene: TRBV2

CDR3 protein: CASSSRDRGQVEQYF
CDR3 DNA: TGTGCCAGCAGCAGCCGGGACAGGGGGCAGGTCGAGCAGTACTTC
J gene: TRBJ2-7
D gene: NA
clone size: NA
V gene: TRBV21-1

CDR3 protein: CASSLGGGLLETQYF
CDR3 DNA: TGTGCCAGCAGTTTAGGTGGGGGACTATTAGAGACCCAGTACTTC
J gene: TRBJ2-5
D gene: TRBD2
clone size: NA
V gene: TRBV28

CDR3 protein: CASSVGGLAGQETQYF
CDR3 DNA: TGTGCCAGCAGCGTAGGGGGACTAGCGGGACAAGAGACCCAGTACTTC
J gene: TRBJ2-5
D gene: TRBD2
clone size: NA
V gene: TRBV9

CDR3 protein: CASSPWTSGSFNEQFF
CDR3 DNA: TGTGCCAGCAGCCCTTGGACTAGCGGGAGTTTCAATGAGCAGTTCTTC
J gene: TRBJ2-1
D gene: TRBD2
clone size: few
V gene: TRBV7-9

CDR3 protein: CASSPRDGGTDTQYF
CDR3 DNA: TGTGCCAGCTCACCCCGGGACGGGGGCACAGATACGCAGTATTTT
J gene: TRBJ2-3
D gene: NA
clone size: NA
V gene: TRBV18

CDR3 protein: CASSLTLTTSGRDEQFF
CDR3 DNA: TGTGCCAGCAGCTTGACCCTTACGACTAGCGGGAGGGACGAGCAGTTCTTC
J gene: TRBJ2-1
D gene: TRBD2
clone size: NA
V gene: TRBV5-6

CDR3 protein: CASSLWAEVPTNEKLFF
CDR3 DNA: TGTGCCAGCAGCTTGTGGGCAGAGGTTCCAACTAATGAAAAACTGTTTTTT
J gene: TRBJ1-4
D gene: NA
clone size: few
V gene: TRBV5-6

CDR3 protein: CASSYSHGTSDTQYF
CDR3 DNA: TGTGCCAGCAGTTACTCCCATGGGACCTCAGATACGCAGTATTTT
J gene: TRBJ2-3
D gene: NA
clone size: NA
V gene: TRBV6-5

CDR3 protein: CASSGQGTGELFF
CDR3 DNA: TGTGCCAGTAGTGGCCAGGGGACAGGGGAGCTGTTTTTT
J gene: TRBJ2-2
D gene: NA
clone size: NA
V gene: TRBV19

CDR3 protein: CASSQDSGRRVYNEQFF
CDR3 DNA: TGCGCCAGCAGCCAAGATTCGGGGCGGCGGGTCTACAATGAGCAGTTCTTC
J gene: TRBJ2-1
D gene: NA
clone size: few
V gene: TRBV4-3

CDR3 protein: CASSPGLVNEQFF
CDR3 DNA: TGTGCCAGCTCACCCGGACTTGTCAATGAGCAGTTCTTC
J gene: TRBJ2-1
D gene: NA
clone size: few
V gene: TRBV18

CDR3 protein: CASSQDLRGDPDGYTF
CDR3 DNA: TGTGCCAGCAGCCAAGATCTAAGAGGGGACCCGGATGGCTACACCTTC
J gene: TRBJ1-2
D gene: NA
clone size: NA
V gene: TRBV14

CDR3 protein: CASSLAGIQETQYF
CDR3 DNA: TGTGCCAGCAGCTTGGCTGGGATTCAAGAGACCCAGTACTTC
J gene: TRBJ2-5
D gene: NA
clone size: few
V gene: TRBV5-4

CDR3 protein: CASSLARGRTRQYF
CDR3 DNA: TGTGCCAGCAGCTTAGCAAGGGGCAGAACCCGCCAGTATTTT
J gene: TRBJ2-3
D gene: NA
clone size: NA
V gene: TRBV7-2

CDR3 protein: CASSPSPRAGQETQYF
CDR3 DNA: TGTGCCAGCAGTCCATCTCCCCGGGCAGGTCAAGAGACCCAGTACTTC
J gene: TRBJ2-5
D gene: NA
clone size: NA
V gene: TRBV27

CDR3 protein: CASSPTGYNTEAFF
CDR3 DNA: TGTGCCAGCAGCCCGACAGGGTACAACACTGAAGCTTTCTTT
J gene: TRBJ1-1
D gene: TRBD1
clone size: NA
V gene: TRBV7-9

CDR3 protein: CASSFNQQGANEQYF
CDR3 DNA: TGTGCCAGCAGTTTTAATCAACAGGGGGCAAACGAGCAGTACTTC
J gene: TRBJ2-7
D gene: TRBD1
clone size: few
V gene: TRBV6-6

CDR3 protein: CASSLAPGLAVPVF
CDR3 DNA: TGTGCCAGCAGCTTAGCTCCGGGACTAGCCGTTCCAGTCTTC
J gene: TRBJ2-1
D gene: TRBD2
clone size: few
V gene: TRBV7-8

CDR3 protein: CASSLAASYEQYF
CDR3 DNA: TGTGCCAGCAGCTTAGCCGCTAGTTACGAGCAGTACTTC
J gene: TRBJ2-7
D gene: NA
clone size: NA
V gene: TRBV7-2

CDR3 protein: CASSTGTGLGEQYF
CDR3 DNA: TGTGCCAGCAGTACCGGGACAGGGTTGGGAGAGCAGTACTTC
J gene: TRBJ2-7
D gene: TRBD1
clone size: NA
V gene: TRBV6-5

CDR3 protein: CASSGRHATNEKLFF
CDR3 DNA: TGTGCCAGCAGTGGAAGACATGCAACTAATGAAAAACTGTTTTTT
J gene: TRBJ1-4
D gene: NA
clone size: NA
V gene: TRBV25-1

CDR3 protein: CASSQWGQAIYEQYF
CDR3 DNA: TGCGCCAGCAGTCAGTGGGGACAGGCCATTTACGAGCAGTACTTC
J gene: TRBJ2-7
D gene: TRBD1
clone size: NA
V gene: TRBV23-1

CDR3 protein: CATRDSRGEEQFF
CDR3 DNA: TGTGCCACCCGGGACTCGCGGGGGGAGGAGCAGTTCTTC
J gene: TRBJ2-1
D gene: TRBD2
clone size: few
V gene: TRBV28

CDR3 protein: CASSEGQGLTEQYF
CDR3 DNA: TGTGCCAGCAGTGAGGGACAGGGACTGACCGAGCAGTACTTC
J gene: TRBJ2-7
D gene: TRBD1
clone size: NA
V gene: TRBV6-5

CDR3 protein: CASSLGGSTDTQYF
CDR3 DNA: TGTGCCAGCAGCTTGGGGGGGTCCACAGATACGCAGTATTTT
J gene: TRBJ2-3
D gene: NA
clone size: NA
V gene: TRBV5-4

CDR3 protein: CASSLGPLGSNQPQHF
CDR3 DNA: TGTGCCAGTAGTCTCGGACCCTTGGGGAGCAATCAGCCCCAGCATTTT
J gene: TRBJ1-5
D gene: NA
clone size: NA
V gene: TRBV19

CDR3 protein: CGGGYRETQYF
CDR3 DNA: TGCGGGGGGGGCTATCGGGAGACCCAGTACTTC
J gene: TRBJ2-5
D gene: NA
clone size: few
V gene: TRBV20-1

CDR3 protein: CASSLSSGRYNEQFF
CDR3 DNA: TGTGCCAGCAGCTTATCTAGCGGGAGGTACAATGAGCAGTTCTTC
J gene: TRBJ2-1
D gene: TRBD2
clone size: NA
V gene: TRBV7-8

CDR3 protein: CASSAAAGVSTDTQYF
CDR3 DNA: TGTGCCAGCAGCGCAGCAGCGGGAGTAAGCACAGATACGCAGTATTTT
J gene: TRBJ2-3
D gene: TRBD2
clone size: NA
V gene: TRBV9